The sequence of this TCR beta chain was determined in a study of blood T cell repertoires in COVID-19. For the study at large: Acute and convalescent COVID-19 specimens originated in the United States, Italy and Spain. PBMCs, B-cell-depleted T cells, or T cells were the source of the cDNA or gDNA that made up the material.

Generated by immunoSEQ multiplex PCR, the TCRdb table keeps only in-frame clones and is missing some. The profile shows about 190,000 clones, 90% of them singletons. The CDR3 is 15 residues long. The germline V and J ends were trimmed by 4 bases and 0 bases, with 13 bases remaining between them. CDR1 MDHEN and CDR2 SYDVKM come from the germline V gene. The material sequenced was peripheral blood. The clonotype comes from a man aged 45 to 65 with acute or convalescent COVID-19. V usage is TRBV28 and J usage is TRBJ2-7; D is uncertain. The CDR3 spells CASSSVSGSSYEQYF. CDR3 nucleotides: TGTGCCAGCAGTTCCGTTTCCGGGTCCTCCTACGAGCAGTACTTC.